This TCR beta chain is drawn from a study of human T cells and chemical hapten exposure. Overall study: Readings were taken at 6 days from patch tests that had applied 0.01% DPC to the upper back. A patient group, mainly female, showed alopecia areata, totalis or universalis. Per-sample variation in TCR yield stemmed mainly from small pooled library volume differences.

Individual cDNA molecules in this library carried unique molecular identifiers. TCRdb redid the calling of the RACE reads with MiXCR, one entry per CDR3 protein. The repertoire holds some 330,000 distinct CDR3 sequences, with 4.5% to 7% as singletons. Time point meaning: pre-sensitization, week 0. Treatment noted: therapeutic diphenylcyclopropenone sensitization with weekly scalp DPC. V was clipped by 6 bases and J by 4 bases; unmatched bases: 4. Germline CDR1 reads MNHEY; CDR2 reads SMNVEV (reference sequence). This CDR3 region has 13 residues. The table lists this clonotype with a few counts. The chain joins TRBV27 to TRBJ1-1; 8 positions match TRBD1. The source is a woman between 18 and 29 years old with alopecia areata. Some clones in this sample may be carry-over from other donors' samples. The sample was whole blood, taken in connection with sensitization to the hapten diphenylcyclopropenone (DPC). CDR3 nucleotides: TGTGCCAGCAGAGGGACAGGAATCACTGAAGCTTTCTTT. Translated, it gives CASRGTGITEAFF.